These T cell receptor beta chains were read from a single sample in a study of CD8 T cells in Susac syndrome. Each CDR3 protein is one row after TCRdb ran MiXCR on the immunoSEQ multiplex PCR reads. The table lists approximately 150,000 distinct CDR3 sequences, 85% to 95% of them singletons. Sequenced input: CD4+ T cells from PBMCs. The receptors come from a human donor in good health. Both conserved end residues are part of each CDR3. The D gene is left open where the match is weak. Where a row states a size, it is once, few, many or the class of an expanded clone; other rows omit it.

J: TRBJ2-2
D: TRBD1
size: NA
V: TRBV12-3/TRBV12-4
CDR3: CASSDRALGGELFF
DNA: TGTGCCAGCAGTGACAGGGCCCTTGGAGGGGAGCTGTTTTTT

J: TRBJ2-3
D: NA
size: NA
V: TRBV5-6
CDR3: CASSLSRGSTDTQYF
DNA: TGTGCCAGCAGCTTGTCCCGGGGCAGCACAGATACGCAGTATTTT

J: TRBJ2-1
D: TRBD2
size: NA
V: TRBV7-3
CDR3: CASSLTTSGGASEQFF
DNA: TGTGCCAGCAGCTTAACGACTAGCGGGGGGGCCAGTGAGCAGTTCTTC

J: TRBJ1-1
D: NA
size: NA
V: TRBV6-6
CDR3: CASSPNAGGNAEAFF
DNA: TGTGCCAGCAGTCCAAACGCCGGCGGGAACGCTGAAGCTTTCTTT

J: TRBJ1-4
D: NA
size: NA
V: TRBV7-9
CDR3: CASSLGLQLGEKLFF
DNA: TGTGCCAGCAGCTTAGGCTTGCAGTTGGGTGAAAAACTGTTTTTT

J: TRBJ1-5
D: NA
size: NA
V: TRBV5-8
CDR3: CASIWWSKPQHF
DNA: TGTGCCAGCATCTGGTGGAGTAAGCCCCAGCATTTT

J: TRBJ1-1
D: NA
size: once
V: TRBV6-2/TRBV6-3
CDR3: CASSPRGVAVPKAFF
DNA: TGTGCCAGCAGTCCCCGAGGGGTGGCCGTCCCGAAAGCTTTCTTT

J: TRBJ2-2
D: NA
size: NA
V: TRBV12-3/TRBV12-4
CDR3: CASSFFSAGELFF
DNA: TGTGCCAGCAGTTTCTTCAGCGCCGGGGAGCTGTTTTTT

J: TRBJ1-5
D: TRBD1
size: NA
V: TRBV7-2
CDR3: CASSPINRGGSQPQHF
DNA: TGTGCCAGCAGCCCCATTAACAGGGGAGGCAGCCAGCCCCAGCATTTT

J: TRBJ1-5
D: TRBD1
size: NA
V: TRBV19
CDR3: CASRTGQGDQPQHF
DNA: TGTGCCAGTAGGACGGGACAGGGGGATCAGCCCCAGCATTTT

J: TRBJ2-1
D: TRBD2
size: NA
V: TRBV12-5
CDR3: CASGPHWGGRFF
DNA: TGTGCTAGTGGTCCTCATTGGGGGGGTAGGTTCTTC

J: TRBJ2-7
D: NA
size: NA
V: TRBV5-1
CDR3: CASSLVGGGTYEQYF
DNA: TGCGCCAGCAGCTTGGTTGGGGGGGGCACCTACGAGCAGTACTTC

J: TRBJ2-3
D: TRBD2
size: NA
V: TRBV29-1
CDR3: CSVSLAGHNTDTQYF
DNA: TGCAGCGTTTCCCTAGCGGGACACAACACAGATACGCAGTATTTT

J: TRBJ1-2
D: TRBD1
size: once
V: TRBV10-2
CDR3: CASSEPNRGYTF
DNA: TGCGCCAGCAGTGAGCCTAACAGGGGATACACCTTC

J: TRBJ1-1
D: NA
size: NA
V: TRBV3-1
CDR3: CASTRRDGRDTEAFF
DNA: TGTGCCAGCACCCGAAGGGATGGTAGGGACACTGAAGCTTTCTTT

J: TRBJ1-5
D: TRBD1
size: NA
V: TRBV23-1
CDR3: CASFDRGFDKSDQPQHF
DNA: TGCGCCAGCTTCGACAGGGGATTCGACAAGAGCGATCAGCCCCAGCATTTT

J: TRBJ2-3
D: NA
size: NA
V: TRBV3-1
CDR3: CASSRASSYGHTQYF
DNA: TGTGCCAGCAGCCGGGCTAGCAGCTACGGGCATACGCAGTATTTT

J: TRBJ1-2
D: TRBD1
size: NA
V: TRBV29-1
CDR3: CSVVTGGYGYTF
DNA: TGCAGCGTGGTGACAGGGGGTTATGGCTACACCTTC

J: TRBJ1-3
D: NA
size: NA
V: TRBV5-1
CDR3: CASSLTGTIPGNTIYF
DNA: TGCGCCAGCAGCTTGACCGGGACCATCCCTGGAAACACCATATATTTT

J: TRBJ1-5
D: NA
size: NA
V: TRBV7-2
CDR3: CASSDQNNQPQHF
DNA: TGTGCCAGCAGTGATCAGAACAATCAGCCCCAGCATTTT

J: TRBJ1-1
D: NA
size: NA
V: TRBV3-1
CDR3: CASSQGGSAAFF
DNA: TGTGCCAGCAGCCAAGGGGGATCGGCAGCTTTCTTT

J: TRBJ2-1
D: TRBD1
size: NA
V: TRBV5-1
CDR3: CASSLGTGQRSEQFF
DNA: TGCGCCAGCAGCTTAGGGACAGGGCAACGGAGTGAGCAGTTCTTC

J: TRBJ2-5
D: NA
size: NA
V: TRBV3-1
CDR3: CASSQELEGATQYF
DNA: TGTGCCAGCAGCCAAGAATTGGAGGGGGCTACCCAGTACTTC

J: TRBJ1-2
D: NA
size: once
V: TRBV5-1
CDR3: CASSQQGLDGYTF
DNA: TGCGCCAGCAGTCAACAGGGTTTGGATGGCTACACCTTC

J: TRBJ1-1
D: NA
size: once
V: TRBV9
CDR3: CASSVAALNTEAFF
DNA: TGTGCCAGCAGCGTAGCAGCGTTGAACACTGAAGCTTTCTTT

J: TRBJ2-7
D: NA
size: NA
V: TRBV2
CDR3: CASSIYPYEQYF
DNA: TGTGCCAGCAGCATCTACCCCTACGAGCAGTACTTC

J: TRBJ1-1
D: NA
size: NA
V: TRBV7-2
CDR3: CASSLHPNTEAFF
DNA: TGTGCCAGCAGCTTACACCCGAACACTGAAGCTTTCTTT

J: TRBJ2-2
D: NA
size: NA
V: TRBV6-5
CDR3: CASSYDWNGELFF
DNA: TGTGCCAGCAGTTACGACTGGAACGGGGAGCTGTTTTTT

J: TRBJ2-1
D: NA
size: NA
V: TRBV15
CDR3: CATSRDERKVQFF
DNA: TGTGCCACCAGCAGAGATGAGAGGAAGGTTCAGTTCTTC

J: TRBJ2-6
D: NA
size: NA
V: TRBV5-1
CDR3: CASSFEGSGANVLTF
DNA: TGCGCCAGCAGCTTCGAAGGCTCTGGGGCCAACGTCCTGACTTTC